This paragraph reports one TCR beta chain. This clonotype has a handful of counts. The antigen it binds to is not known. Per-base qualities were not stored, and no clone one base away is much larger. A case-control design nested within a healthcare worker cohort in London, UK, was used, with weekly nasopharyngeal swab PCR tests and blood sampling performed. Healthcare workers were recruited during the week of the UK lockdown, between 23 and 31 March 2020, and followed weekly for up to roughly 16 weeks. This entry belongs to a study of early T cells in non-severe SARS-CoV-2 infection listed by TCRdb under 2021. General notes on the study: Bulk RNA from unsorted whole blood was used for TCR sequencing, so alpha and beta chains could not be paired. Findings and caveats that apply to the study as a whole: VDJdb matching was skewed toward anti-spike CD8 responses and likely underestimated virus-specific expansions, missing private and CD4 specificities.

The library was obtained by 5' RACE. Sequencing relied on a NextSeq 500. The TCR library protocol attached unique molecular identifiers to individual cDNA molecules to correct for sequencing error and PCR bias. Both TCR alpha and beta chains were sequenced, and tight co-correlation was observed between alpha and beta sequence abundances in each sample. As for the original processing: Decombinator V4 was used to annotate TCR sequences for V gene, J gene and CDR3. Expanded TCRs were defined as changing significantly between any two time points under a Poisson model with p below 0.0001. Abundances of TCRs were expressed as counts per million after normalisation to the total number of TCRs sequenced in each sample. MAIT TCRs were defined by TRAV1-2 paired with TRAJ12, TRAJ20 or TRAJ33, and iNKT TCRs by TRAV10 paired with TRAJ18. VDJdb, accessed 1 November 2021, was searched for CMV, EBV and SARS-CoV-2 annotated TCRs, with TCRs annotated for multiple antigens excluded. The public reads were quality trimmed at Q25 with fastp and then assembled into clones with MiXCR by TCRdb, keeping productive beta chains. Identical CDR3 proteins give one entry, which carries the most common genes and DNA. The V and J calls follow TCRdb's processing rather than the paper's. The sample profile shows tens of thousands of distinct CDR3 sequences; 4% to 5% of them were found once. Over 6.5% of the sample is held by the ten biggest clonotypes.

The CDR3 runs 14 residues from the cysteine to the phenylalanine. Only CDR3 DNA remains: 42 bases, in frame from the first base. Trimming removed 2 bases from V and 5 bases from J, leaving 12 bases between the germline ends. CDR1 and CDR2 are drawn from the germline V gene (reference sequence): LNHDA, SQIVND. This sequence uses TRBV19 and TRBJ1-1, with an unclear D gene assignment. This clonotype was sampled from an adult who was a healthcare worker with PCR-confirmed SARS-CoV-2 infection or an uninfected control (not recorded which). The specimen was whole blood. The DNA is TGTGCCAGTAGTATATACACGCTGGGGACTGAAGCTTTCTTT. This is translated as CASSIYTLGTEAFF.